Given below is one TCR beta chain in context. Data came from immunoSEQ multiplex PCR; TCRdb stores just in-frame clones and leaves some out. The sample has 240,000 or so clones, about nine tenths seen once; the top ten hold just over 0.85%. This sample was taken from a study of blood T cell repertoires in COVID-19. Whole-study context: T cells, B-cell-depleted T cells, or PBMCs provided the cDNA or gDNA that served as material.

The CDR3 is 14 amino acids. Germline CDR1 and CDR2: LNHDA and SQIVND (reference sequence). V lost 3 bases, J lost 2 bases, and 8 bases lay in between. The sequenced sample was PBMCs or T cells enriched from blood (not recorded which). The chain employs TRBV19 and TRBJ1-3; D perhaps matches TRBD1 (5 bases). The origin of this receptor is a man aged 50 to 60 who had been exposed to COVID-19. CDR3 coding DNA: TGTGCCAGTAGTATCGGCAGGGCTGGAAACACCATATATTTT. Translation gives CASSIGRAGNTIYF.